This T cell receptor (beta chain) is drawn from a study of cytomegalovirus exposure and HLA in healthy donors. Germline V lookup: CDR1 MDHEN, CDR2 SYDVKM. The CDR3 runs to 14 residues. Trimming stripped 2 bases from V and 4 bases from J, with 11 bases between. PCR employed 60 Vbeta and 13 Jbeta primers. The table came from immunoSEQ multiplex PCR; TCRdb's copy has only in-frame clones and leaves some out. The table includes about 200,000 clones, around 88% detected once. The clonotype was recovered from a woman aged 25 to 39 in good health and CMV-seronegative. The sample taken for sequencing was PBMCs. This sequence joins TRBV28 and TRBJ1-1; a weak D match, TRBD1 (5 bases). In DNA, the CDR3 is TGTGCCAGCAGTTTAGTGGGCGGGGGCACTGAAGCTTTCTTT. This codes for CASSLVGGGTEAFF.